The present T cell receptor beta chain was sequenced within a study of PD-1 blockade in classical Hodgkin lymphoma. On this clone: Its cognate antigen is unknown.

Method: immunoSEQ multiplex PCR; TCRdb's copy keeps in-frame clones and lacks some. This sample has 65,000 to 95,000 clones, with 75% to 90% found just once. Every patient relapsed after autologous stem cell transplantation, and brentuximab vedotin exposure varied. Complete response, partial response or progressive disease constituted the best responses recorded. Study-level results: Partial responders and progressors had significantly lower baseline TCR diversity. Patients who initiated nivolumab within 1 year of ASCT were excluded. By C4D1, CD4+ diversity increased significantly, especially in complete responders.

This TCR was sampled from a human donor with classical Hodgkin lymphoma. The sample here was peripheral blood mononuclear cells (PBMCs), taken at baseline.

The CDR3 DNA is TGCGCCGGGACCGGACTAGTGGCGGGAGGGCCTACCTACAATGAGCAGTTCTTC. Translated, it gives CAGTGLVAGGPTYNEQFF. The chain combines TRBV29-1 with TRBJ2-1; 9 bases fit TRBD2. CDR3 size: 18 residues. CDR1 is SQVTM, CDR2 ANQGSEA, per germline.